These 2 T cell receptor beta chains were all obtained from the same sample, sequenced in a study of a mutant IDH1 vaccine in newly diagnosed glioma. Using immunoSEQ multiplex PCR, the repertoire was profiled, and TCRdb retains in-frame clones only, with some absent. Among over 45,000 clones, about nine tenths were seen once, and the ten largest hold around 2.5%. Time point given: baseline, week 1 (first vaccination visit). The treatment is: pre-vaccination baseline after standard-of-care therapy. Sequenced material: PBMCs, taken from a glioma patient treated with radiotherapy, temozolomide or both. These receptors came from a man aged 45-65 years with glioma.

The V gene is TRBV14, the J gene TRBJ2-3, with 7 bases lining up with TRBD2. The CDR3 contains 13 residues. CDR1 SGHDN and CDR2 FVKESK come from the germline V gene. With V trimmed by 0 bases and J by 12 bases, 6 bases remained unmatched. The CDR3 is CASSQDPGGRQYF. The CDR3 coding sequence is TGTGCCAGCAGCCAAGATCCGGGAGGTAGACAGTATTTT.

The rearrangement joins TRBV4-1 to TRBJ1-5; tentatively, D is TRBD1 (5 bases). The CDR3 runs to 15 residues. V was pared by 0 bases and J by 6 bases, with 12 bases between. Germline loops: CDR1 MGHRA, CDR2 YSYEKL. The CDR3 nucleotides read TGCGCCAGCAGCCAAGAGGGGGATCGGCTTCAGCCCCAGCATTTT. Translating gives CASSQEGDRLQPQHF.